The 20 T cell receptor beta chains reported below all come from one sample, sequenced in a study of PD-L1 blockade in urothelial cancer. Libraries were prepared by immunoSEQ multiplex PCR; TCRdb keeps only in-frame clonotypes and omits some of them. The sample lists more than 12,000 clones, approximately 88% occurring once. Sample: PBMCs, taken around atezolizumab (anti-PD-L1) treatment. These receptors originate from a man between 65 and 85 years old with urothelial cancer.

The rearrangement links TRBV6-5 to TRBJ2-1; 7 positions match TRBD2. Germline V gene sequence: CDR1 MNHEY, CDR2 SVGAGI. CDR3 length: 16 residues. The trim removed 3 bases at V and 10 bases at J, leaving 15 bases unmatched. CDR3 bases: TGTGCCAGCAGTTATAAGGGAGGGCAAACCGGGGGGGAGCAGTTCTTC. It yields the protein CASSYKGGQTGGEQFF.

This clone was seen a few times. The rearrangement joins TRBV7-9 to TRBJ1-2; TRBD1 is a possible D gene (5 bases). The ends were cut back, 5 bases at V and 10 bases at J, with 20 bases in the middle. CDR1 is SEHNR, CDR2 FQNEAQ, per germline (reference sequence). The CDR3 runs 14 residues. This CDR3 reads CASSPPGGGGLYTF. The DNA for the CDR3 is TGTGCCAGCAGCCCCCCCGGGGGGGGAGGGCTCTACACCTTC. Using reference TRBV7-9 and TRBJ1-2 for the parts outside the CDR3, the full variable domain is DTGVSQNPRHKITKRGQNVTFRCDPISEHNRLYWYRQTLGQGPEFLTYFQNEAQLEKSRLLSDRFSAERPKGSFSTLEIQRTEQGDSAMYLCASSPPGGGGLYTFGSGTRLTVV.

The chain couples TRBV4-1 to TRBJ2-3; 8 bases are shared with TRBD2. The CDR3 length is 15 residues. Germline assignment: CDR1 MGHRA and CDR2 YSYEKL. After removal of 5 bases from V and 6 bases from J, the junction contained 10 bases not matched to a gene. The DNA for the CDR3 is TGCGCCAGCAGCTTGATCGGGGGGGCTGGTGATACGCAGTATTTT. Amino acid sequence: CASSLIGGAGDTQYF.

The genes are TRBV2 and TRBJ2-2; 11 positions agree with TRBD2. V dropped 6 bases and J dropped 0; count of bases not matched to a gene: 3. CDR1 is SNHLY and CDR2 is FYNNEI in the germline V gene. The CDR3 extends over 16 amino acids. CDR3: CASRKLAGANTGELFF. DNA for the CDR3: TGTGCCAGCAGGAAACTAGCGGGGGCGAACACCGGGGAGCTGTTTTTT.

The V and J genes are TRBV15 and TRBJ2-1, with 8 bases fitting TRBD2. Germline V CDR1 and CDR2: LNHNV, YYDKDF (reference sequence). V shed 0 bases and J 5 bases; nucleotides not matched to a gene: 6. The CDR3 is made up of 16 amino acids. The chain's CDR3 is CATSRDRGLGNNEQFF. DNA for the CDR3: TGTGCCACCAGCAGAGATCGGGGACTAGGCAACAATGAGCAGTTCTTC.

The chain couples TRBV28 to TRBJ1-1; TRBD1 matches at 7 bases. CDR3 length: 14 residues. In germline, CDR1 is MDHEN, CDR2 SYDVKM. V lost 8 bases to trimming and J lost 11 bases; unmatched junction nucleotides: 17. The CDR3: CASGIQYRGPEAFF. The CDR3, as DNA: TGTGCCAGCGGAATTCAATACAGGGGCCCCGAGGCTTTCTTT. Full variable domain (remainder filled in from reference TRBV28 and TRBJ1-1): DVKVTQSSRYLVKRTGEKVFLECVQDMDHENMFWYRQDPGLGLRLIYFSYDVKMKEKGDIPEGYSVSREKKERFSLILESASTNQTSMYLCASGIQYRGPEAFFGQGTRLTVV.

V and J are TRBV5-8 and TRBJ2-7; D perhaps matches TRBD1 (5 bases). Germline values: CDR1 SGHTS, CDR2 YDEGEE. The CDR3 contains 13 residues. V gave up 4 bases and J gave up 2 bases, with 10 bases separating them. This CDR3 reads CASSDDSAYEQYF. Written as DNA, the CDR3 is TGTGCCAGCAGCGACGACAGCGCCTACGAGCAGTACTTC.

The chain joins TRBV6-1 to TRBJ1-4, with 8 bases that match TRBD1. CDR3 size: 15 residues. Germline trimming cut 4 bases from V and 3 bases from J; bases unmatched to any gene: 4. CDR1 is MNHNS and CDR2 is SASEGT in the germline V gene. This chain's CDR3 is CASSAQGAPNEKLFF. CDR3 coding DNA: TGTGCCAGCAGTGCTCAGGGGGCCCCTAATGAAAAACTGTTTTTT.

The chain carries TRBV7-8 and TRBJ2-1, with 13 bases lining up with TRBD2. The V segment lost 5 bases and the J segment 6 bases; nucleotides outside the gene matches: 4. This CDR3 region has 15 residues. In germline, CDR1 is SGHVS, CDR2 FQNEAQ. CDR3 sequence: CASSALAGGVNEQFF. The CDR3 DNA sequence: TGTGCCAGCAGCGCACTAGCGGGGGGGGTCAATGAGCAGTTCTTC.

The CDR3 sequence: CASGEIQETQYF. The CDR3 coding sequence is TGTGCCAGCGGGGAGATCCAAGAGACCCAGTACTTC. The rearrangement joins TRBV6-5 to TRBJ2-5, with D perhaps matching TRBD2 (5 bases). V shed 8 bases and J shed 1 base, with 8 bases lying between them. The CDR3 loop spans 12 amino acids. Germline V gene sequence: CDR1 MNHEY, CDR2 SVGAGI.

J is TRBJ1-1 and V is TRBV9, with unresolved D. This CDR3 comprises 13 residues. V was shortened by 2 bases and J by 3 bases, with 8 bases between the two germline ends. Germline loops: CDR1 SGDLS, CDR2 YYNGEE. For the CDR3, the DNA is TGTGCCAGCAGCGTCTTGGGCTACACTGAAGCTTTCTTT. It is translated as CASSVLGYTEAFF.

For the CDR3, the DNA is TGTGCCAGTAGTATCGGGGTGTCGGCAGATACGCAGTATTTT. This codes for CASSIGVSADTQYF. The rearrangement links TRBV19 to TRBJ2-3; a weak D match, TRBD2 (5 bases). Germline V gene sequence: CDR1 LNHDA, CDR2 SQIVND (reference sequence). The V end lost 3 bases, the J end lost 4 bases, and 11 bases lay between the germline ends. The CDR3 is made up of 14 amino acids.

The V call is TRBV6-6, the J call TRBJ2-7; 9 nucleotides match TRBD1. CDR1 and CDR2 from the germline V gene are MNHNY and SVGAGI (reference sequence). The junction had 3 bases not matched to a gene; V was cut back by 8 bases and J by 4 bases. This CDR3 comprises 12 residues. The CDR3 DNA reads TGTGCCAGCGGGACAGGGCAGTACGAGCAGTACTTC. Translation: CASGTGQYEQYF.

This clone was seen just once. In DNA form, the CDR3 reads TGTGCCAGCAGTGACTACAGGGTAGCGCAGCCCCAGCATTTT. As protein: CASSDYRVAQPQHF. J is TRBJ1-5 and V is TRBV6-5; possible D gene TRBD1, 6 bases. The length of the CDR3 is 14 residues. V lost 5 bases and J lost 7, with 15 bases in between. CDR1 is MNHEY, CDR2 SVGAGI, per germline.

The chain carries TRBV7-2 and TRBJ2-7, with a possible D match to TRBD2 (7 bases). The CDR3 loop spans 14 amino acids. Trimming pared 5 bases from V and 2 bases from J, leaving 13 bases between. CDR1 SGHTA and CDR2 FQGNSA come from the germline V gene. CDR3 DNA: TGTGCCAGCAGCCCAGGGGAGGGTACCTACGAGCAGTACTTC. This codes for CASSPGEGTYEQYF. Filled out from reference TRBV7-2 and TRBJ2-7, the complete variable domain reads GAGVSQSPSNKVTEKGKDVELRCDPISGHTALYWYRQSLGQGLEFLIYFQGNSAPDKSGLPSDRFSAERTGGSVSTLTIQRTQQEDSAVYLCASSPGEGTYEQYFGPGTRLTVT.

V gene TRBV5-1 combines with J gene TRBJ1-1, with TRBD1 matching 7 bases. CDR1 and CDR2 from the germline V gene are SGHRS and YFSETQ. This CDR3 comprises 15 residues. The ends lost 4 bases at V and 3 bases at J; junction bases unmatched: 9. The CDR3 region has the DNA TGCGCCAGCAGCCTTGGACAGGCCGGGTACACTGAAGCTTTCTTT. Its protein product is CASSLGQAGYTEAFF.

This clone was counted a few times. V usage is TRBV19 and J usage is TRBJ1-6, with D unclear. CDR1 is LNHDA, CDR2 SQIVND, per germline (reference sequence). Trimming took off 11 bases at V and 9 bases at J, with 11 bases between the two ends. CDR3 size: 11 residues. DNA of the CDR3: TGTGCCTCCCCGAGGAGTTCACCCCTCCACTTT. Its translation: CASPRSSPLHF.

V usage is TRBV30 and J usage is TRBJ2-7; D remains unclear. The ends were cut back, 0 bases at V and 9 bases at J, with 12 bases in the middle. Germline V gene lookup returns CDR1 GTSNPN and CDR2 SVGIG (reference sequence). This CDR3 region has 12 residues. This CDR3 is CAWSVQDTPQYF. The CDR3, as DNA: TGTGCCTGGAGTGTACAAGATACGCCGCAGTACTTC.

The rearrangement joins TRBV10-2 to TRBJ1-5, with TRBD1 matching 8 bases. Germline values: CDR1 WSHSY, CDR2 SAAADI. This CDR3 has 15 amino acids. After removal of 3 bases from V and 6 bases from J, the junction contained 7 bases not matched to a gene. The CDR3 DNA sequence: TGCGCCAGCAGTGAACTCAGGGGGCCTGGTCAGCCCCAGCATTTT. This translates into CASSELRGPGQPQHF.

The V and J genes are TRBV19 and TRBJ1-1, with unresolved D. The V and J ends lost 6 bases and 5 bases respectively, with 10 bases between them. The length of the CDR3 is 12 residues. Germline CDR1 reads LNHDA; CDR2 reads SQIVND (reference sequence). The CDR3: CASSDKRTEAFF. The CDR3 coding sequence is TGTGCCAGTAGCGATAAGAGGACTGAAGCTTTCTTT.